The sequence of this T cell receptor (beta chain) was determined in a study of blood T cell repertoires in COVID-19. Enrolled through a virtual design, the participants were between roughly 18 and 90 years of age and came from about two dozen US areas. CDR1 SGDLS and CDR2 YYNGEE come from the germline V gene. V dropped 3 bases and J dropped 10; count of bases not matched to a gene: 8. The CDR3 has 15 residues. Generated by immunoSEQ multiplex PCR, the TCRdb table keeps only in-frame clones and is missing some. The sample records fewer than 350,000 clones, around 93% being singletons. The receptor comes from a man aged 35 to 55 who had been exposed to COVID-19. The source material was PBMCs or T cells enriched from blood (not recorded which). This chain connects TRBV9 to TRBJ2-1; TRBD2 matches at 12 bases. CDR3 nucleotide sequence: TGTGCCAGCAGCGCCCCTAGCGGGAGGGCCTTCGAGCAGTTCTTC. Its translation is CASSAPSGRAFEQFF. Drawing the rest from reference TRBV9 and TRBJ2-1, the complete variable domain is DSGVTQTPKHLITATGQRVTLRCSPRSGDLSVYWYQQSLDQGLQFLIQYYNGEERAKGNILERFSAQQFPDLHSELNLSSLELGDSALYFCASSAPSGRAFEQFFGPGTRLTVL.